This T cell receptor (beta chain) was found in a study of lymphopenia after photon versus proton radiotherapy. With 6 bases clipped from V and 0 bases from J, the junction kept 4 bases outside the gene matches. CDR3 length: 15 residues. Germline CDR1 reads LNHDA; CDR2 reads SQIVND (reference sequence). Study outcomes and limitations: Under photons, naive T cells and diversity fell while effector/memory populations rose. Survival link was tested only in deceased patients; proton benefit remains a possibility. Larger post-nadir TCR diversity loss correlated inversely with survival in deceased patients.

About this clone itself: Its antigen is not known.

TCRdb's table, derived via immunoSEQ multiplex PCR, lists solely in-frame clones and lacks some. The data contain over 50,000 clones, 70% to 90% of them singletons. This material consisted of peripheral blood, taken from a patient treated with photon-based radiotherapy. The sequence was obtained from a man in his forties with gastric cancer. The J gene is TRBJ1-3, the V gene TRBV19; 8 nucleotides match TRBD1. In nucleotides, the CDR3 is TGTGCCAGTAGACAGGACAGGGCCTCTGGAAACACCATATATTTT. This codes for CASRQDRASGNTIYF. The entire variable domain, with the rest obtained from reference TRBV19 and TRBJ1-3, is as follows: DGGITQSPKYLFRKEGQNVTLSCEQNLNHDAMYWYRQDPGQGLRLIYYSQIVNDFQKGDIAEGYSVSREKKESFPLTVTSAQKNPTAFYLCASRQDRASGNTIYFGEGSWLTVV.